This record covers a single T cell receptor (beta chain). No antigen is known for it. This sample was taken from a study of cytomegalovirus exposure and HLA in healthy donors. Whole-study findings and limits: It was found in a later analysis that first-cohort TCR clusters tended to co-occur in the approximately 130 validation repertoires.

Trimming cost V 4 bases and J 6 bases; bases outside gene matches: 4. The V gene's germline CDR1 is LGHNT and CDR2 FRNRAP. The CDR3 spans 14 residues. Repertoires were generated with immunoSEQ multiplex PCR, while TCRdb's copy carries only in-frame clones and drops some. This table has approximately 58,000 clones, around 94% appearing once. Sequencing was done on a sample of PBMCs. This sequence joins TRBV12-5 and TRBJ2-7, with TRBD1 matching over 12 bases. This TCR derives from a man aged 18-30 years in good health and CMV-seronegative. The DNA of the CDR3 is TGTGCTAGTGGTTCAGGGACAGGGGGCCGCGAGCAGTACTTC. This encodes CASGSGTGGREQYF.